This is a list of T cell receptor beta chains from one sample in a study of identical twins. MiXCR was run by TCRdb on the 5' RACE reads, yielding one entry per CDR3 protein. The data show a few hundred thousand distinct CDR3 sequences, roughly 15% seen once. The same data also contributed to another study, on yellow fever vaccine responses in identical twins.

What was sequenced was CD4+ T cells sorted from blood. Every receptor here comes from a woman younger than 30 in good health. CDR3s include the opening cysteine and the closing phenylalanine or tryptophan. D genes are given only for firm matches. Clone size is stated in some rows and not others, as once, few, many or a class when expanded.

clone_size j_call v_call d_call cdr3_nt cdr3_aa
many TRBJ2-1 TRBV12-3/TRBV12-4 NA TGTGCCAGCACCTTTTTCGGCGGGGACCCGCTCAATGAGCAGTTCTTC CASTFFGGDPLNEQFF
few TRBJ1-2 TRBV7-9 NA TGTGCCAGCAGCTTAGCGGAGGGAGATCGTGGCTACACCTTC CASSLAEGDRGYTF
NA TRBJ2-1 TRBV29-1 NA TGCAGCGTTGTCCCAGCCCCCTACAATGAGCAGTTCTTC CSVVPAPYNEQFF
few TRBJ2-7 TRBV20-1 TRBD2 TGCAGTGCTAGGGACGGGACTATCTCCTACGAGCAGTACTTC CSARDGTISYEQYF
few TRBJ2-1 TRBV7-9 TRBD1 TGTGCCAGCAGGCCGGGACAGGGTCACAATGAGCAGTTCTTC CASRPGQGHNEQFF
few TRBJ1-1 TRBV3-1 NA TGTGCCACCACGGGCGGTCACACTGAAGCTTTCTTT CATTGGHTEAFF
few TRBJ1-4 TRBV24-1 NA TGTGCCACCAGTGAGAATGTTGGTGCGGCTAATGAAAAACTGTTTTTT CATSENVGAANEKLFF
many TRBJ2-1 TRBV5-1 NA TGCGCCAGCATTGGAACTTCTAAAACCTACAATGAGCAGTTCTTC CASIGTSKTYNEQFF
many TRBJ2-3 TRBV5-1 TRBD2 TGCGCCAGCAGCCCTGGCGGGGCTAGCGGGGGACCCACAGATACGCAGTATTTT CASSPGGASGGPTDTQYF
many TRBJ2-1 TRBV12-3/TRBV12-4 TRBD2 TGTGCCAGCAGCTTAGGCGGGAGGGCCTACAATGAGCAGTTCTTC CASSLGGRAYNEQFF
many TRBJ1-2 TRBV12-3/TRBV12-4 NA TGTGCCAGCAGTTCAGGGACGTGGAACTATGGCTACACCTTC CASSSGTWNYGYTF
few TRBJ2-7 TRBV24-1 NA TGTGCCACCAGTGACCCCTCCGGCGAGCAGTACTTC CATSDPSGEQYF
few TRBJ2-3 TRBV12-3/TRBV12-4 TRBD2 TGTGCCAGCAGTCCCGAGGGACTAGCGGGATTGAATACGCAGTATTTT CASSPEGLAGLNTQYF
many TRBJ2-2 TRBV3-1 NA TGTGCCAGCAGCCATAGGACGGTCGGGGAGCTGTTTTTT CASSHRTVGELFF
once TRBJ1-4 TRBV5-1 TRBD1 TGCGCCAGCAGCTCGGTACCGGGACAGGGGAATGAAAAACTGTTTTTT CASSSVPGQGNEKLFF
NA TRBJ1-1 TRBV6-2/TRBV6-3 TRBD1 TGTGCCAGCAGTTACATGTCGAGGGGGCCCACTGAAGCTTTCTTT CASSYMSRGPTEAFF
few TRBJ2-1 TRBV12-3/TRBV12-4 NA TGTGCCAGCAGTCCTGCCCCTGCGGGTTCCTACAATGAGCAGTTCTTC CASSPAPAGSYNEQFF